This is a list of T cell receptor beta chains from one sample in a study of post-analysis software for immune sequencing data. TCRdb re-derived calls from the PCR reads in MiXCR, one entry per CDR3 protein. The sample includes around 770,000 distinct CDR3 sequences, around 45% of them seen just once. The sample consisted of blood. These TCRs come from a girl between 5 and 17 years old with multiple sclerosis. Both conserved end residues are part of each CDR3. The order of the fields is J gene, V gene, CDR3 protein.

J: TRBJ2-5; V: TRBV10-3; CDR3: CAIRPGTGEETQYF
J: TRBJ1-2; V: TRBV20-1; CDR3: CSASGLYGYTF
J: TRBJ2-5; V: TRBV5-1; CDR3: CASSPEGGRSQETQYF
J: -; V: TRBV6-6; CDR3: CASSYVNGYEQYF
J: TRBJ1-4; V: TRBV2; CDR3: CASTPGPTNEKLFF
J: TRBJ2-1; V: TRBV12-3/TRBV12-4; CDR3: CASSPGTSGMRSYNEQFF
J: TRBJ2-4; V: TRBV12-3/TRBV12-4; CDR3: CASASRGARTKNIQYF
J: TRBJ1-1; V: TRBV7-9; CDR3: CASSAPGGTEAFF
J: TRBJ2-5; V: TRBV29-1; CDR3: CSVEGTAGEQEIQYF
J: TRBJ2-5; V: TRBV6-6; CDR3: CASSAGQVGETQYF
J: TRBJ1-6; V: TRBV12-3/TRBV12-4; CDR3: CASSEFGIGGSGSPLHF
J: TRBJ1-5; V: TRBV2; CDR3: CASSVVSSNQPQHF
J: TRBJ1-2; V: TRBV20-1; CDR3: CSAREGQAYGYTF
J: TRBJ1-5; V: TRBV20-1; CDR3: CSARELVQPQHF
J: TRBJ2-7; V: TRBV12-3/TRBV12-4; CDR3: CASSFGGLAYEQYF
J: TRBJ2-1; V: TRBV20-1; CDR3: CSGSPLSGRVNEQFF